The entry that follows covers one T cell receptor beta chain sequence. Its antigen specificity is not known. The sample holds no much larger clone one base away, and base qualities are not on file. The immunoSEQ Assay, a bias-controlled multiplex PCR, was used to amplify TCRbeta CDR3 regions from genomic DNA. Per the original workflow: Within the assay, amplification of reference gene primers was used to estimate how many nucleated cells each sample contained. To quantify the absolute abundance of each unique TCRbeta CDR3 rearrangement, sequence reads were collapsed and filtered. For each sample, productive Simpson clonality was calculated as the square root of Simpson's diversity index across productive rearrangements. In TCRdb, the immuneACCESS table is reduced to in-frame sequences with V and J assigned. These tables do not hold every clone; where another copy was compared, an unresolved V gene accounts for under half, and the others remain unexplained. V and J calls and clone size are copied from that table; D and trimming were computed from the DNA. For this sample the table gives 250,000 to 300,000 clones, of which roughly nine tenths were detected only once. Less than 2% of the sample belongs to the ten largest clones.

The data originate from a study of blood T cell repertoires in COVID-19 (dated by TCRdb to the early 2020s). A note on the overall study: Collaborator samples came from the United States, Italy and Spain and covered acute and convalescent phases of COVID-19. The prospective study material was composed of cDNA or gDNA derived from T cells, B-cell-depleted T cells, or PBMCs. The dataset comprised deeply sampled blood TCRbeta repertoires from subjects exposed to, actively infected with, or recovered from COVID-19. The repertoires were released in a freely available public database intended as a resource for research on the immune response to SARS-CoV-2. The samples were drawn from the first 160 participants of the ongoing ImmuneRACE study and from 950 to 1,500 subjects provided by 6 global collaborators. The sample metadata nearly always contained a de-identified subject ID, COVID-19 status, age in years and sex. Where available, HLA class I and class II types were taken from metadata supplied by the sample provider and were not determined by assay-based typing.

CDR1 GTSNPN and CDR2 SVGIG were looked up in the germline V gene (reference sequence). V ends up 7 bases short and J 5 bases short, with an unmatched junction base count of 6. Spanning cysteine to phenylalanine, the CDR3 consists of 13 amino acids. CDR3 DNA only is kept here, 39 bases in frame from base 1. Participants in the prospective study were enrolled through a virtual design, were aged roughly 18 to 95 years, and lived in 24 United States geographic areas. To assign participants to cohorts, the prospective study relied on clinical history that participants themselves reported in a screening survey and a study questionnaire. Recovered participants in ImmuneRACE Cohort 3 were defined by two consecutive negative NP/OP PCR tests, clearance by a healthcare professional, or resolution of symptoms. In the prospective study, whole blood, serum and a nasopharyngeal or oropharyngeal swab were collected from each participant by mobile phlebotomists. Over a roughly 2-month period, participants in the prospective study had the option of providing additional blood draws and questionnaires. Before DNA extraction, blood samples from the prospective study were shipped at room temperature or frozen.

Findings and caveats that apply to the study as a whole: Clinical and demographic metadata were provided uncurated, with the amount varying by source and participant.

The source is a middle-aged woman who had recovered from COVID-19. Recombination connected TRBV30 to TRBJ2-2; TRBD1 lines up with 8 middle nucleotides. The specimen sequenced was PBMCs or T cells enriched from blood (not recorded which). The encoded CDR3 is CASDRVGTGELFF. The DNA sequence is given as TGTGCCTCGGACAGGGTGGGGACCGGGGAGCTGTTTTTT. Here the CDR3 is joined to the reference TRBV30 and TRBJ2-2 genes, and the full variable domain is: SQTIHQWPATLVQPVGSPLSLECTVEGTSNPNLYWYRQAAGRGLQLLFYSVGIGQISSEVPQNLSASRPQDRQFILSSKKLLLSDSGFYLCASDRVGTGELFFGEGSRLTVL.